The clone carrying this TCR beta chain came up many times. The antigen remains unidentified. Every patient underwent thyroid surgery untreated. These data come from a study of metastatic and nonmetastatic thyroid tumors. Study context: Repertoires were compared across blood and tumor or nodule tissue from malignant and benign thyroid patients. The study's findings and limits: Significantly greater TCR beta diversity was reportedly found in malignant thyroid tumors than in benign nodules (in blood and tumor).

In the original workflow: It was from CDR3 differences across clinicopathological groups that a distant-metastasis classifier for papillary thyroid cancer was built. TCRdb reassembled clones from the PCR reads with MiXCR. It is TCRdb's table, rather than the study itself, that gives the V and J calls and clone size. This table has around 59,000 clones, about 17% appearing once. Trimming removed 1 base from V and 6 bases from J; junction bases left unmatched: 5. The CDR3 consists of 14 residues. Germline assignment: CDR1 SGHTA and CDR2 FQGNSA. The sample taken for sequencing was blood. The receptor was isolated from a male donor with papillary thyroid cancer or a benign thyroid nodule (not recorded which). Some clones in this sample may be carry-over from other donors' samples. V is TRBV7-2 and J is TRBJ1-1; 7 nucleotides agree with TRBD1. This chain's CDR3 is CASSLGVTGAEAFF. Here the CDR3 DNA reads TGTGCCAGCAGCTTAGGGGTAACAGGGGCTGAAGCTTTCTTT.